Listed below are T cell receptor beta chains from one sample, sequenced in a study of cytomegalovirus exposure and HLA in healthy donors. Sequencing was performed with immunoSEQ multiplex PCR; in TCRdb, only in-frame clones are kept and a portion is missing. The sample lists about 160,000 clones; roughly 79% were seen once. Specimen: PBMCs. Receptors were obtained from a woman aged 35 to 49 in good health and CMV-seropositive. Both conserved end residues are part of each CDR3. The D gene is left open where the match is weak. Expanded clones are given a class, and other clones once, few, many or no size at all.

d_gene: TRBD1; v_gene: TRBV28; j_gene: TRBJ2-7; abundance: .; CDR3aa: CASSHQTGQIHRGYF; CDR3nt: TGTGCCAGCAGTCATCAGACGGGACAGATCCATCGAGGGTACTTC
d_gene: .; v_gene: TRBV27; j_gene: TRBJ2-7; abundance: .; CDR3aa: CASSRGQAYEQYF; CDR3nt: TGTGCCAGCAGTCGGGGACAAGCCTACGAGCAGTACTTC
d_gene: TRBD1; v_gene: TRBV28; j_gene: TRBJ1-2; abundance: .; CDR3aa: CASREGTDRGYTF; CDR3nt: TGTGCCAGCAGAGAAGGGACAGATCGAGGCTACACCTTC
d_gene: TRBD2; v_gene: TRBV19; j_gene: TRBJ2-5; abundance: .; CDR3aa: CASSIGLARGQETQYF; CDR3nt: TGTGCCAGTAGTATTGGACTAGCGAGGGGCCAAGAGACCCAGTACTTC
d_gene: TRBD2; v_gene: TRBV2; j_gene: TRBJ2-2; abundance: .; CDR3aa: CASSEVRLGTTVPGELFF; CDR3nt: TGTGCCAGCAGTGAAGTTCGCCTTGGGACTACGGTGCCAGGGGAGCTGTTTTTT
d_gene: TRBD1; v_gene: TRBV4-2; j_gene: TRBJ1-1; abundance: once; CDR3aa: CASSPGQGENTEAFF; CDR3nt: TGTGCCAGCAGCCCCGGACAGGGGGAGAACACTGAAGCTTTCTTT
d_gene: .; v_gene: TRBV10-3; j_gene: TRBJ2-5; abundance: .; CDR3aa: CAISPVKGETQYF; CDR3nt: TGTGCCATCTCCCCGGTTAAGGGGGAGACCCAGTACTTC
d_gene: .; v_gene: TRBV2; j_gene: TRBJ1-1; abundance: .; CDR3aa: CASSASRVANTEAFF; CDR3nt: TGTGCCAGCAGCGCGAGCAGGGTCGCGAACACTGAAGCTTTCTTT
d_gene: TRBD1; v_gene: TRBV7-6; j_gene: TRBJ1-5; abundance: .; CDR3aa: CASSLQGASQPQHF; CDR3nt: TGTGCCAGCAGTTTACAGGGGGCAAGTCAGCCCCAGCATTTT
d_gene: TRBD1; v_gene: TRBV7-2; j_gene: TRBJ1-2; abundance: few; CDR3aa: CASRLDRGHGYTF; CDR3nt: TGTGCCAGCCGACTGGACAGGGGGCATGGCTACACCTTC
d_gene: .; v_gene: TRBV7-2; j_gene: TRBJ1-1; abundance: .; CDR3aa: CASRRYTEAFF; CDR3nt: TGTGCCAGCCGCCGGTACACTGAAGCTTTCTTT
d_gene: TRBD2; v_gene: TRBV10-3; j_gene: TRBJ2-3; abundance: .; CDR3aa: CAITEAGGTTDTQYF; CDR3nt: TGTGCCATCACAGAAGCGGGGGGGACCACAGATACGCAGTATTTT
d_gene: TRBD1; v_gene: TRBV27; j_gene: TRBJ1-2; abundance: .; CDR3aa: CASSLNRGSYGYTF; CDR3nt: TGTGCCAGCAGTCTCAACAGGGGGAGCTATGGCTACACCTTC
d_gene: .; v_gene: TRBV5-1; j_gene: TRBJ1-1; abundance: .; CDR3aa: CASSREPNTEAFF; CDR3nt: TGCGCCAGCAGCCGGGAGCCGAACACTGAAGCTTTCTTT
d_gene: TRBD1; v_gene: TRBV7-6; j_gene: TRBJ2-2; abundance: few; CDR3aa: CASSKEQGANTGELFF; CDR3nt: TGTGCCAGCAGCAAAGAACAGGGGGCAAACACCGGGGAGCTGTTTTTT
d_gene: .; v_gene: TRBV6-1; j_gene: TRBJ2-3; abundance: .; CDR3aa: CASRGDGGSTDTQYF; CDR3nt: TGTGCCAGCAGGGGGGACGGGGGTAGCACAGATACGCAGTATTTT
d_gene: TRBD1; v_gene: TRBV29-1; j_gene: TRBJ1-4; abundance: .; CDR3aa: CSGKVGTGVGKLFF; CDR3nt: TGCAGCGGCAAAGTGGGGACAGGAGTGGGGAAACTGTTTTTT
d_gene: TRBD1; v_gene: TRBV6-5; j_gene: TRBJ1-2; abundance: .; CDR3aa: CASASGTGGNYGYTF; CDR3nt: TGTGCCAGCGCCTCCGGGACAGGGGGCAACTATGGCTACACCTTC
d_gene: .; v_gene: TRBV5-6; j_gene: TRBJ2-4; abundance: once; CDR3aa: CASSLVGGAKNIQYF; CDR3nt: TGTGCCAGCAGCTTGGTCGGAGGAGCCAAAAACATTCAGTACTTC
d_gene: .; v_gene: TRBV6-1; j_gene: TRBJ1-4; abundance: few; CDR3aa: CASGGGRQGREKLFF; CDR3nt: TGTGCCAGCGGGGGAGGCCGTCAGGGAAGAGAAAAACTGTTTTTT
d_gene: .; v_gene: TRBV28; j_gene: TRBJ1-1; abundance: once; CDR3aa: CASSLSAGGRTEAFF; CDR3nt: TGTGCCAGCAGTTTATCGGCGGGGGGCCGTACTGAAGCTTTCTTT
d_gene: .; v_gene: TRBV6-1; j_gene: TRBJ2-6; abundance: few; CDR3aa: CASSERRSGANVLTF; CDR3nt: TGTGCCAGCAGTGAGAGGAGGTCTGGGGCCAACGTCCTGACTTTC
d_gene: TRBD2; v_gene: TRBV6-1; j_gene: TRBJ2-3; abundance: .; CDR3aa: CASGTSASTDTQYF; CDR3nt: TGTGCCAGCGGGACTAGCGCTAGCACAGATACGCAGTATTTT
d_gene: .; v_gene: TRBV7-3; j_gene: TRBJ2-3; abundance: .; CDR3aa: CASSFHGGGTDTQYF; CDR3nt: TGTGCCAGCAGCTTTCATGGGGGCGGCACAGATACGCAGTATTTT
d_gene: TRBD1; v_gene: TRBV28; j_gene: TRBJ1-2; abundance: .; CDR3aa: CASSMMTGGYTF; CDR3nt: TGTGCCAGCTCGATGATGACAGGGGGCTACACCTTC
d_gene: TRBD1; v_gene: TRBV11-3; j_gene: TRBJ2-6; abundance: .; CDR3aa: CASSSSGTGYSGANVLTF; CDR3nt: TGTGCCAGCAGCTCTTCCGGGACAGGGTACTCTGGGGCCAACGTCCTGACTTTC
d_gene: .; v_gene: TRBV5-1; j_gene: TRBJ2-7; abundance: .; CDR3aa: CASSFFQGGNEQYF; CDR3nt: TGCGCCAGCAGCTTCTTCCAGGGTGGCAACGAGCAGTACTTC
d_gene: .; v_gene: TRBV5-6; j_gene: TRBJ1-3; abundance: once; CDR3aa: CASGHRNAGGDSGNTIYF; CDR3nt: TGTGCCAGCGGCCATAGAAACGCGGGCGGAGACTCTGGAAACACCATATATTTT
d_gene: .; v_gene: TRBV5-6; j_gene: TRBJ2-3; abundance: .; CDR3aa: CASSSWTDVGTQYF; CDR3nt: TGTGCCAGCAGCTCCTGGACAGACGTGGGTACGCAGTATTTT
d_gene: TRBD1; v_gene: TRBV27; j_gene: TRBJ2-3; abundance: .; CDR3aa: CASSHSGTGTDTQYF; CDR3nt: TGTGCCAGCAGTCACTCCGGGACAGGCACAGATACGCAGTATTTT
d_gene: TRBD2; v_gene: TRBV7-2; j_gene: TRBJ2-5; abundance: .; CDR3aa: CASSHTSGGTAAVVTQYF; CDR3nt: TGTGCCAGCAGCCATACTAGCGGGGGGACCGCGGCAGTAGTGACCCAGTACTTC
d_gene: .; v_gene: TRBV4-3; j_gene: TRBJ2-5; abundance: .; CDR3aa: CASSQVFGSGGETQYF; CDR3nt: .
d_gene: TRBD1; v_gene: TRBV29-1; j_gene: TRBJ1-4; abundance: .; CDR3aa: CSVETGQGSYEKLFF; CDR3nt: TGCAGCGTTGAGACCGGACAGGGGAGTTACGAAAAACTGTTTTTT
d_gene: .; v_gene: TRBV5-4; j_gene: TRBJ2-7; abundance: few; CDR3aa: CASSLGTLSSYEQYF; CDR3nt: TGTGCCAGCAGCTTAGGGACATTGAGCTCCTACGAGCAGTACTTC
d_gene: .; v_gene: TRBV28; j_gene: TRBJ1-1; abundance: .; CDR3aa: CASHRGGWWGGPEAFF; CDR3nt: TGTGCCAGCCACCGAGGGGGTTGGTGGGGCGGTCCTGAAGCTTTCTTT
d_gene: .; v_gene: TRBV5-4; j_gene: TRBJ2-5; abundance: .; CDR3aa: CASSQGGMRETQYF; CDR3nt: TGTGCCAGCAGCCAGGGCGGGATGCGAGAGACCCAGTACTTC
d_gene: TRBD1; v_gene: TRBV7-6; j_gene: TRBJ2-6; abundance: .; CDR3aa: CASSPFPGQGFGANVLTF; CDR3nt: TGTGCCAGCAGCCCCTTTCCGGGACAGGGCTTTGGGGCCAACGTCCTGACTTTC
d_gene: TRBD1; v_gene: TRBV2; j_gene: TRBJ1-2; abundance: .; CDR3aa: CASDRGPRNYGYTF; CDR3nt: TGTGCCAGCGACAGGGGACCTCGAAACTATGGCTACACCTTC
d_gene: .; v_gene: TRBV2; j_gene: TRBJ1-5; abundance: .; CDR3aa: CASKKGRDQPQHF; CDR3nt: TGTGCCAGCAAGAAGGGGCGCGATCAGCCCCAGCATTTT
d_gene: .; v_gene: TRBV2; j_gene: TRBJ1-1; abundance: .; CDR3aa: CASSDGVSGFEGAFF; CDR3nt: TGTGCCAGCAGTGATGGTGTCAGCGGGTTTGAAGGGGCTTTCTTT
d_gene: .; v_gene: TRBV5-1; j_gene: TRBJ1-1; abundance: .; CDR3aa: CASSLDRTEAFF; CDR3nt: TGCGCCAGCAGCTTGGATAGAACTGAAGCTTTCTTT
d_gene: .; v_gene: TRBV19; j_gene: TRBJ1-5; abundance: .; CDR3aa: CASKSQINQPQHF; CDR3nt: TGTGCCAGTAAGTCCCAGATCAATCAGCCCCAGCATTTT
d_gene: TRBD1; v_gene: TRBV27; j_gene: TRBJ1-2; abundance: .; CDR3aa: CASTQLIRGHYGYTF; CDR3nt: TGTGCCAGCACCCAACTCATAAGGGGGCACTATGGCTACACCTTC
d_gene: .; v_gene: TRBV29-1; j_gene: TRBJ1-2; abundance: .; CDR3aa: CSVEEVVGGGYTF; CDR3nt: TGCAGCGTTGAAGAGGTAGTGGGGGGTGGCTACACCTTC
d_gene: TRBD1; v_gene: TRBV14; j_gene: TRBJ2-7; abundance: .; CDR3aa: CASSRDRGYEQYF; CDR3nt: TGTGCCAGCAGCCGTGACAGGGGCTACGAGCAGTACTTC
d_gene: TRBD1; v_gene: TRBV7-6; j_gene: TRBJ2-7; abundance: .; CDR3aa: CASSQPGQGIDEQYF; CDR3nt: TGTGCCAGCAGCCAACCGGGACAGGGTATCGACGAGCAGTACTTC
d_gene: TRBD1; v_gene: TRBV7-9; j_gene: TRBJ1-2; abundance: .; CDR3aa: CASSPQGASFDGYTF; CDR3nt: TGTGCCAGCAGCCCCCAGGGGGCGAGCTTCGATGGCTACACCTTC
d_gene: TRBD1; v_gene: TRBV7-2; j_gene: TRBJ2-1; abundance: .; CDR3aa: CASSSNFGQGEQFF; CDR3nt: TGTGCCAGCAGCTCCAACTTCGGACAGGGCGAGCAGTTCTTC
d_gene: TRBD1; v_gene: TRBV2; j_gene: TRBJ1-2; abundance: .; CDR3aa: CASSQGARGYTF; CDR3nt: TGTGCCAGCAGCCAGGGGGCTCGAGGCTACACCTTC
d_gene: .; v_gene: TRBV6-1; j_gene: TRBJ1-2; abundance: .; CDR3aa: CASSEDVRVYGYTF; CDR3nt: TGTGCCAGCAGTGAAGATGTCAGGGTGTATGGCTACACCTTC
d_gene: TRBD1; v_gene: TRBV6-1; j_gene: TRBJ1-2; abundance: .; CDR3aa: CASSEAGTGEGYTF; CDR3nt: TGTGCCAGCAGTGAAGCCGGGACAGGGGAAGGCTACACCTTC
d_gene: TRBD1; v_gene: TRBV11-1; j_gene: TRBJ1-1; abundance: once; CDR3aa: CASSLWGQGASEAFF; CDR3nt: TGTGCCAGCAGCCTTTGGGGACAGGGGGCGTCTGAAGCTTTCTTT
d_gene: .; v_gene: TRBV29-1; j_gene: TRBJ1-1; abundance: .; CDR3aa: CSVLQVLGTEAFF; CDR3nt: TGCAGCGTGTTACAGGTCTTGGGCACTGAAGCTTTCTTT